Below are 6 T cell receptor beta chains sequenced from a single sample in a study of T-cell memory formation after mild COVID-19. TCRdb re-derived calls from the 5' RACE reads in MiXCR, one entry per CDR3 protein. The sample includes hundreds of thousands of distinct CDR3 sequences, about a sixth of them seen just once. Sequenced input: PBMCs or a T cell subset sorted from them (not recorded which). The receptors derive from an adult woman who had mild COVID-19 (a few samples of this study predate the infection). Cell type and time point are not known.

The sample holds a few counts of this clonotype. This rearrangement joins TRBV12-3 or TRBV12-4 to TRBJ2-1, with D tentatively TRBD2 (5 bases). This CDR3 region has 17 residues. V was cut by 5 bases and J by 0 bases, with 17 bases left in between. The CDR3 DNA reads as TGTGCCAGCAGTGCCCTCGGTTTGGGGAGCTCCTACAATGAGCAGTTCTTC. It translates to CASSALGLGSSYNEQFF.

This clonotype was detected a few times. The CDR3 sequence: CASSLSRDSYGYTF. The CDR3 nucleotides read TGTGCCAGCAGTTTAAGCAGGGACAGCTATGGCTACACCTTC. This rearrangement joins TRBV27 to TRBJ1-2, with 7 positions matching TRBD1. Germline CDR1 reads MNHEY; CDR2 reads SMNVEV (reference sequence). The V and J ends lost 2 bases and 4 bases, in that order; junction bases with no gene match: 4. The CDR3 is made up of 14 amino acids.

The chain couples TRBV12-3 or TRBV12-4 to TRBJ2-1, with TRBD2 identical over 7 bases. The CDR3 loop spans 12 amino acids. Trimming at V came to 4 bases and at J to 9 bases, leaving 3 bases not matched to a gene. The CDR3 sequence: CASSSQRGEQFF. The DNA of the CDR3 is TGTGCCAGCAGTTCTCAGCGGGGTGAGCAGTTCTTC.

The chain couples TRBV18 to TRBJ2-3, with D possibly TRBD1 on 8 matching bases. CDR3 length: 18 amino acids. Germline V gene data show CDR1 as KGHSH and CDR2 as LQKENI. V was pared by 0 bases and J by 0 bases, with 16 bases between. CDR3 bases: TGTGCCAGCTCACCACCCACAGGGGGGGGTGGTAGCACAGATACGCAGTATTTT. It codes for CASSPPTGGGGSTDTQYF.

V and J are TRBV30 and TRBJ1-5; TRBD1 might be the D (5 bases). Germline V lookup: CDR1 GTSNPN, CDR2 SVGIG (reference sequence). V lost 5 bases and J 3 bases, leaving 11 bases between the germline ends. The length of the CDR3 is 13 residues. The CDR3: CAWARDPNQPQHF. The CDR3 bases are TGTGCCTGGGCCCGGGACCCCAATCAGCCCCAGCATTTT.

This clonotype was observed many times. The chain carries TRBV18 and TRBJ2-2, with 7 bases identical to TRBD2. Losses at the gene ends were 8 bases for V and 6 bases for J; bases not matched to a gene: 6. Looked up from germline, CDR1 is KGHSH and CDR2 is LQKENI. This CDR3 has 13 amino acids. CDR3 sequence (DNA): TGTGCCAGCAGCCCACGGGGGGCCGGGGAGCTGTTTTTT. As protein: CASSPRGAGELFF.